The rows below give T cell receptor beta chains drawn from one sample of a study of Ad26.COV2.S vaccination and SARS-CoV-2 variants. Sequenced by immunoSEQ multiplex PCR; TCRdb stores in-frame clones only, minus some. Seen here are hundreds of thousands of clones, 70% to 90% observed once, and the top ten hold roughly 1.5%. The sequencing used peripheral blood, collected in a trial of Ad26.COV2.S vaccine versus placebo. All receptors derive from a person between 18 and 65 years old who received the Ad26.COV2.S COVID-19 vaccine or a placebo. Each CDR3 is given without its conserved first and last residue. Each record gives: J gene, V gene, CDR3 protein.

>TRBJ1-1|TRBV7-9
ASSLPKGEAF
>TRBJ1-1|TRBV5-4
ASSLPHTEAF
>TRBJ2-2|TRBV10-1
ASSTRTTFGTGELF
>TRBJ1-1|TRBV30
ACTGPLNTEAF
>TRBJ1-3|TRBV5-6
ASSLAVGPGNTIY
>TRBJ2-1|TRBV11-2
ASSLRPSGGHEQF
>TRBJ2-5|TRBV25-1
ASSEYGGGAEETQY
>TRBJ1-1|TRBV19
ASGTEAF
>TRBJ2-7|TRBV21-1
ASSKQLAGVYYEQY
>TRBJ1-2|TRBV12-3/TRBV12-4
ASSSRGYGYT
>TRBJ2-1|TRBV29-1
SVEEQAYNEQF
>TRBJ2-5|TRBV18
ASSPLAQETQY
>TRBJ1-1|TRBV30
AWSLNTEAF
>TRBJ1-2|TRBV3-1/TRBV3-2
ASSQGQGGNYGYT
>TRBJ2-5|TRBV3-1/TRBV3-2
ASSQNTGGETQY
>TRBJ1-2|TRBV25-1
ASSPPDRYGYT
>TRBJ2-3|TRBV21-1
ASSNVPGLAGLRGDTQY
>TRBJ2-3|TRBV7-9
ASSFRDRGSTDTQY
>TRBJ1-1|TRBV7-2
ASSSTGAGTEAF
>TRBJ1-2|TRBV4-2
ASSQDLGVGYGYT
>TRBJ2-1|TRBV7-9
ASSSNLERSYNEQF
>TRBJ2-3|TRBV6-5
ANTIDTQY
>TRBJ1-1|TRBV6-5
ASSKQKGTEAF
>TRBJ1-5|TRBV2
ASGRGAGQPQH
>TRBJ2-5|TRBV7-9
ASSPGGTSTLGTQY
>TRBJ2-1|TRBV7-2
ASSWVGGASINEQF
>TRBJ1-4|TRBV9
ASSPQGAGNEKLF
>TRBJ1-1|TRBV18
ASSSQDSPNTEAF
>TRBJ2-3|TRBV27
ARGTGGQDNTDTQY